This T cell receptor beta chain originates from a study of blood T cell repertoires in COVID-19. Study information: COVID-19 samples collected from the United States, Italy and Spain covered acute and convalescent phases. The cDNA or gDNA used as material had been derived from T cells, B-cell-depleted T cells, or PBMCs.

Original analysis: Reference gene primer amplification gave estimated nucleated cell counts. TCRdb keeps only in-frame clones here, not all; method: immunoSEQ multiplex PCR. V, J and clone size were drawn from that table, and D and trimming were deduced from the DNA. There are 65,000 to 80,000 clones in the sample; 86% occur only once, and about 15% lies in the top ten. J gave up 7 bases and V 4 bases, and 5 bases lay outside the gene matches. Germline V gene sequence: CDR1 SGHAT, CDR2 FQNNGV. This CDR3 region has 15 residues. The rearrangement links TRBV11-2 to TRBJ2-1, with TRBD2 matching 12 bases. The sequenced sample was peripheral blood. The receptor's source is an elderly man in a cohort sampled during active COVID-19. The CDR3 DNA follows: TGTGCCAGCAGCTCCCTAGCGGGGGGGCTTAATGAGCAGTTCTTC. It is translated as CASSSLAGGLNEQFF.